Described below is a single T cell receptor beta chain sequence and its context. The antigen is undetermined. The record originates from a study of T cells after yellow fever vaccination. TCRdb passed the 5' RACE reads through MiXCR, listing each CDR3 protein once. The sample lists 300,000 to 400,000 distinct CDR3 sequences; 7.5% to 9% were seen once. Germline values: CDR1 SGHTA, CDR2 FQGNSA. The CDR3 covers 16 residues. Deletions cut 1 base from V and 4 bases from J, with 15 bases between. Findings and limits, study-wide: The secondary response showed a weaker magnitude and a faster peak, day 5 versus 15. The study re-detected most primary-vaccination clones after the booster (96% CD4, 88% CD8).

The TCR comes from a man aged 18 to 35 who received the YFV17D yellow fever vaccine. J is TRBJ2-3 and V is TRBV7-2; D gene unclear. The input for sequencing was PBMCs, taken on the day of the first yellow fever vaccination. CDR3 sequence reads: CASSLVLSEIADTQYF. The CDR3 DNA reads TGTGCCAGCAGCTTAGTTCTCTCTGAGATTGCAGATACGCAGTATTTT.